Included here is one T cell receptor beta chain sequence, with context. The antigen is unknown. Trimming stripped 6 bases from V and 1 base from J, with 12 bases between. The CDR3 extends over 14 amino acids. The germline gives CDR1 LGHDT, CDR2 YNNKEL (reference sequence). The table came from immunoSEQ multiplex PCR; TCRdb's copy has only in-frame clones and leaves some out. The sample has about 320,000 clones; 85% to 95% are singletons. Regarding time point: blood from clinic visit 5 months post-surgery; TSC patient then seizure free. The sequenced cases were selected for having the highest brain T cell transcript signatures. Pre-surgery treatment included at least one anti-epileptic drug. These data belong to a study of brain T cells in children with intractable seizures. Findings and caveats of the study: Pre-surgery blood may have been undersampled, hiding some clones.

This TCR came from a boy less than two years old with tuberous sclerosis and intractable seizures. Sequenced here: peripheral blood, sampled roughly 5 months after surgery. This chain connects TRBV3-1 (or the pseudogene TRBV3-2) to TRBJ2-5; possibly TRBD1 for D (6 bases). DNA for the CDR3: TGTGCCAGCAGGGCTCTAGGGGGCCAAGAGACCCAGTACTTC. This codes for CASRALGGQETQYF.